A single sample is the source of the 12 T cell receptor beta chains below, sequenced in a study of Graves' ophthalmopathy and Graves' hyperthyroidism. Investigators amplified TCR beta CDR3 regions from RNA transcripts. HTBI primers primed a first-round RT-PCR, and a second-round multiplex PCR followed. TCRdb called the multiplex PCR reads again in MiXCR, with one record for every CDR3 protein. The sample yields roughly 300,000 distinct CDR3 sequences, 15% to 20% seen once. The material sequenced was peripheral blood. Receptors originate from an adult man with Graves' ophthalmopathy.

Many counts were recorded for this clonotype. V usage is TRBV16 and J usage is TRBJ2-5, with unresolved D. The CDR3 loop spans 15 amino acids. Trimming left V 7 bases short and J 1 base short, with 16 bases between. CDR1 and CDR2 from the germline V gene are KGHSY and FQNENV. The CDR3 nucleotides read TGTGCCAGCACCACCGACCCTTTGGTCCAAGAGACCCAGTACTTC. Translated, it gives CASTTDPLVQETQYF.

This clonotype came up many times. The chain is built from TRBV28 and TRBJ1-2; D is unresolved. V dropped 1 base and J dropped 6 bases, with 9 bases sitting between them. This CDR3 region has 13 residues. Germline V gene data show CDR1 as MDHEN and CDR2 as SYDVKM. Written as DNA, the CDR3 is TGTGCCAGCAGTTTATTCCGACGGGATGGCTACACCTTC. Protein sequence: CASSLFRRDGYTF.

Many counts were recorded for this clonotype. The chain has TRBV9 and TRBJ1-2; D may be TRBD1 (5 bases). The CDR3 has 13 amino acids. The V end was cut by 0 bases, the J end by 4 bases, with 7 bases between. Looked up from germline, CDR1 is SGDLS and CDR2 is YYNGEE. CDR3 coding DNA: TGTGCCAGCAGCGTAGCAGGGACCTATGGCTACACCTTC. This gives the protein CASSVAGTYGYTF.

The sample holds many counts of this clonotype. The J gene is TRBJ1-5, the V gene TRBV2; D gene uncertain. The CDR3 loop spans 14 amino acids. The germline V and J ends were trimmed by 1 base and 2 bases, with 6 bases remaining between them. Germline values: CDR1 SNHLY, CDR2 FYNNEI. The CDR3 bases are TGTGCCAGCAGTGAAGTTTTCGGCAATCAGCCCCAGCATTTT. Residues: CASSEVFGNQPQHF. The whole variable domain, filled in from reference TRBV2 and TRBJ1-5, reads EPEVTQTPSHQVTQMGQEVILRCVPISNHLYFYWYRQILGQKVEFLVSFYNNEISEKSEIFDDQFSVERPDGSNFTLKIRSTKLEDSAMYFCASSEVFGNQPQHFGDGTRLSIL.

In its sample, this clonotype was seen many times. The chain carries TRBV27 and TRBJ2-7, with 10 nucleotides matching TRBD2. Germline V lookup: CDR1 MNHEY, CDR2 SMNVEV (reference sequence). J was trimmed by 2 bases and V by 2 bases; bases with no gene match: 0. CDR3 size: 14 residues. The CDR3 nucleotides are TGTGCCAGCAGTTTAGGACTAGCGGCCTACGAGCAGTACTTC. It is translated as CASSLGLAAYEQYF.

This clonotype came up many times. The chain carries TRBV2 and TRBJ2-6; perhaps D is TRBD1 or TRBD2 (6 bases each). The germline gives CDR1 SNHLY, CDR2 FYNNEI. V was clipped by 5 bases and J by 1 base, with 9 bases between them. The CDR3 contains 15 residues. The CDR3 region has the DNA TGTGCCAGCAGTAAAGGGGGGTCTGGGGCCAACGTCCTGACTTTC. This codes for CASSKGGSGANVLTF.

In its sample, this clonotype was seen many times. The rearrangement links TRBV12-3 or TRBV12-4 to TRBJ2-5; weak D call: TRBD1 (5 bases). This CDR3 contains 17 residues. The V end lost 3 bases, the J end lost 2 bases, and 19 bases lay between the germline ends. The CDR3 sequence is CASSFHLEGVSQETQYF. Written as DNA, the CDR3 is TGTGCCAGCAGTTTCCACCTGGAAGGGGTGTCACAAGAGACCCAGTACTTC.

The rearrangement uses TRBV18 and TRBJ1-1; no firm D call. The CDR3 is 14 amino acids. Deletions cut 2 bases from V and 5 bases from J, with 12 bases between. Germline lookup yields CDR1 KGHSH and CDR2 LQKENI. The CDR3 DNA is TGTGCCAGCTCACCATTAAGGGAAGGGACTGAAGCTTTCTTT. Residues: CASSPLREGTEAFF.

In its sample, this clonotype was seen many times. The V and J genes are TRBV7-9 and TRBJ1-1; D is possibly TRBD1 (6 bases). V was shortened by 5 bases and J by 3 bases, with 13 bases between the two germline ends. The CDR3 is 14 residues long. The germline V gene encodes CDR1 SEHNR and CDR2 FQNEAQ (reference sequence). DNA for the CDR3: TGTGCCAGCAGCCTGTACAGGGAACACACTGAAGCTTTCTTT. Translated: CASSLYREHTEAFF. The full variable domain, completed using reference TRBV7-9 and TRBJ1-1, is DTGVSQNPRHKITKRGQNVTFRCDPISEHNRLYWYRQTLGQGPEFLTYFQNEAQLEKSRLLSDRFSAERPKGSFSTLEIQRTEQGDSAMYLCASSLYREHTEAFFGQGTRLTVV.

The table lists this clonotype with many counts. The V gene is TRBV6-2 or TRBV6-3, the J gene TRBJ2-3, with 11 bases that match TRBD2. CDR1 and CDR2 (germline): MNHEY, SVGEGT. With V trimmed by 7 bases and J by 7 bases, 7 bases remained unmatched. The CDR3 runs to 14 residues. CDR3 sequence reads: CASKGPSGRYTQYF. The CDR3 nucleotides read TGTGCCAGCAAGGGGCCTAGCGGGAGGTATACGCAGTATTTT.

Of note for this clonotype: At one of its ends the junction is not consistent with the germline gene, which may arise from a read error. V usage is TRBV30 and J usage is TRBJ2-5; D might be TRBD1 (6 bases). CDR3 length equals 13 residues. Germline V gene sequence: CDR1 GTSNPN, CDR2 SVGIG (reference sequence). In DNA form, the CDR3 reads TGTGCCTGTAACGGACAGCCGCAAGAGACTCAGTACTTC. Its translation is CACNGQPQETQYF.

The V call is TRBV20-1, the J call TRBJ1-2; D may be TRBD1 (5 bases). Trimming pared 6 bases from V and 8 bases from J, leaving 19 bases between. The V gene's germline CDR1 is DFQATT and CDR2 SNEGSKA (reference sequence). There are 13 residues in the CDR3. CDR3 sequence reads: CSAPRDAAEGYTF. The CDR3 nucleotides are TGCAGTGCACCCCGGGACGCCGCTGAGGGCTACACCTTC.